Each of the 2 T cell receptor beta chains below was sequenced from the same sample in a study of memory CD4+ T cells and cytomegalovirus serostatus. Single viable CD3+CD4+CD8-CD45RO+ cells were sorted as the memory CD4+ T cells. Clones were sequenced by immunoSEQ multiplex PCR, and TCRdb holds only the in-frame ones, with some missing. The repertoire holds tens of thousands of clones, with just over 75% as singletons. Material: memory CD4+ T cells from blood. The receptors come from an adult in good health and CMV-seronegative.

In this sample, this clone turned up a few times. The gene calls are TRBV7-3 and TRBJ1-1, with D uncertain. Trimming left V 5 bases short and J 1 base short, with 11 bases between. CDR1 SGHTA and CDR2 FQGTGA come from the germline V gene. CDR3 size: 14 residues. The CDR3 coding sequence is TGTGCCAGCAGCCCTAACCGGGAGAACACTGAAGCTTTCTTT. It yields the protein CASSPNRENTEAFF.

The chain links TRBV6-5 to TRBJ1-4; TRBD1 agrees at 9 bases. Germline trimming cut 6 bases from V and 8 bases from J; bases unmatched to any gene: 7. This CDR3 has 14 residues. CDR1 is MNHEY, CDR2 SVGAGI, per germline. The CDR3 nucleotides read TGTGCCAGCAGCAACAGGGGGCTCGGCGAAAAACTGTTTTTT. Translation gives CASSNRGLGEKLFF.